This TCR beta chain originates from a study of T cell responses to AZD1222 COVID-19 vaccine. Germline CDR1 and CDR2: MDHEN and SYDVKM. Trimming removed 3 bases at V and 4 bases at J, with 10 bases between. The CDR3 length is 13 residues. Produced via immunoSEQ multiplex PCR; TCRdb's table is partial and in-frame only. Here the sample spans 95,000 to 150,000 clones, 80% to 95% being singletons. The chain couples TRBV28 to TRBJ2-7; unclear D gene. The source is an adult who received the AZD1222 COVID-19 vaccine. The source material was peripheral blood, sampled 28 days after the second AZD1222 dose. Written as DNA, the CDR3 is TGTGCCAGCAGTTTGGTGGTTGGGTACGAGCAGTACTTC. It is translated as CASSLVVGYEQYF.